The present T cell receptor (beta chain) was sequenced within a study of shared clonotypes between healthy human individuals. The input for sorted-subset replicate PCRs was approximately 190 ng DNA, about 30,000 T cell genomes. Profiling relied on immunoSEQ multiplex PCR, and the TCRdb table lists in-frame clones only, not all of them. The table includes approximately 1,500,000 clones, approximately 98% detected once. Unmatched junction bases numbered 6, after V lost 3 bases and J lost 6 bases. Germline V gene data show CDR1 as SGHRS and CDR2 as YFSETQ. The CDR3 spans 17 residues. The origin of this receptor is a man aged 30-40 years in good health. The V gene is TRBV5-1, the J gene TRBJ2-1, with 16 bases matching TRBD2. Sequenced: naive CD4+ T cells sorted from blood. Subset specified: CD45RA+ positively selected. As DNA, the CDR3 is TGCGCCAGCAGCTCGGGACTAGCGGGAGGGCCCCGCAATGAGCAGTTCTTC. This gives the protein CASSSGLAGGPRNEQFF.